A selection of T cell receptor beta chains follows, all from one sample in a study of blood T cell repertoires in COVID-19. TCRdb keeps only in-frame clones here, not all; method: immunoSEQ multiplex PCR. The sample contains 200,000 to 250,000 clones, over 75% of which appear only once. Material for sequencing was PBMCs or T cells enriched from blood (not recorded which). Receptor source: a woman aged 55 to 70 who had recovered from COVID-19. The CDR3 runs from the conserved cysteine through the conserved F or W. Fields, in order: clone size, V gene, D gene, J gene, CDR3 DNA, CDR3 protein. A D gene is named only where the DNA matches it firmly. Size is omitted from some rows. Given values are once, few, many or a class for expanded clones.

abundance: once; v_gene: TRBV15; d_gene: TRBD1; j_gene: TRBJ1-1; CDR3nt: TGTGCCACCAGCACCAACAGGGGGCGCATGAACACTGAAGCTTTCTTT; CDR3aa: CATSTNRGRMNTEAFF
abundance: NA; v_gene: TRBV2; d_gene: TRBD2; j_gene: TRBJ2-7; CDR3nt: TGTGCCAGCAGAACTAGCGGGGGCACCTACGAGCAGTACTTC; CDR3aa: CASRTSGGTYEQYF
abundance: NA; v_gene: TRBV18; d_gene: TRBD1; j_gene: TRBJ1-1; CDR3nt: TGTGCCAGCTCACCAATGGACAGGGACCCCTTAATGAACACTGAAGCTTTCTTT; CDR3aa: CASSPMDRDPLMNTEAFF
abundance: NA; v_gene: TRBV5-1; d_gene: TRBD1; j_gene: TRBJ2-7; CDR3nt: TGCGCCAGCAGCTTGCGGGGACAGGGTTCCTACGAGCAGTACTTC; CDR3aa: CASSLRGQGSYEQYF
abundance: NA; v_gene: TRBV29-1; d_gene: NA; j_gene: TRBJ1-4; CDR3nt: TGCAGCGTTGACAGGGTCGGGAATGAAAAACTGTTTTTT; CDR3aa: CSVDRVGNEKLFF
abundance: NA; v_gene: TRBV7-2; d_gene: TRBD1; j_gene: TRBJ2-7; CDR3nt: TGTGCCAGCAGCTGGGGGACAGGGGACTACGAGCAGTACTTC; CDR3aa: CASSWGTGDYEQYF
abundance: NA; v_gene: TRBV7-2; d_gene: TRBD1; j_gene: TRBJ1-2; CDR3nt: TGTGCCAGCAGTCGATCCGGGACAGAAAACTATGGCTACACCTTC; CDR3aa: CASSRSGTENYGYTF
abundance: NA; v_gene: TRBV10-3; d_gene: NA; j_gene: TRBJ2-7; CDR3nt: TGTGCCATCAGTCCAGGAATCGGGAGAGACTCCTACGAGCAGTACTTC; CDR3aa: CAISPGIGRDSYEQYF
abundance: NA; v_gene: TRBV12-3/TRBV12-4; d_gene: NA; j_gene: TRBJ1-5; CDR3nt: TGTGCCAGCAGTTTTCCGGGTTTGCCCCAGCATTTT; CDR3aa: CASSFPGLPQHF
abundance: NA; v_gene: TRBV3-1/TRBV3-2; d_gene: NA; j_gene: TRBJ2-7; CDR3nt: TGTGCCAGCAGCCGCGGGACGGTGCGCTCCTACGAGCAGTACTTC; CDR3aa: CASSRGTVRSYEQYF
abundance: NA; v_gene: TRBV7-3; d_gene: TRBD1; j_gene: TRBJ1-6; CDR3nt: TGTGCCAGCAGCTTAACCCCTAGACAGGGAGGCTCACCCCTCCACTTT; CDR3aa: CASSLTPRQGGSPLHF
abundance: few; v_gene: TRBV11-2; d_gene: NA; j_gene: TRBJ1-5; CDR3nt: TGTGCCAGCAGCTTAGGAGGGGGACAGCCCCAGCATTTT; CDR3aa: CASSLGGGQPQHF
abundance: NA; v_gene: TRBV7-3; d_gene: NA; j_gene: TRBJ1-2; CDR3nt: TGTGCCAGCAGCCCAACGGGGTTTTATGGCTACACCTTC; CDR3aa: CASSPTGFYGYTF
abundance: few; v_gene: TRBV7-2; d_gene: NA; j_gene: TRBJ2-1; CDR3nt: TGTGCCAGCAGCTTAGGGGTTGAGGCCTACAATGAGCAGTTCTTC; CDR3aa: CASSLGVEAYNEQFF
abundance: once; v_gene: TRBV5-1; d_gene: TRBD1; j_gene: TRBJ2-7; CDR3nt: TGCGCCAGCAGCGCTGACAGGGCCTACGAGCAGTACTTC; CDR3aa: CASSADRAYEQYF
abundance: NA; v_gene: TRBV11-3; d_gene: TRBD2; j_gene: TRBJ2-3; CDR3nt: TGTGCCAGCAGCTTAGTATGGGGGGGTACGCAGTATTTT; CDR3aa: CASSLVWGGTQYF
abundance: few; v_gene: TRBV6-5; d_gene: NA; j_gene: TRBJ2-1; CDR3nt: TGTGCCAGCAGTTACCCGGGAGAGCAGTTCTTC; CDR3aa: CASSYPGEQFF
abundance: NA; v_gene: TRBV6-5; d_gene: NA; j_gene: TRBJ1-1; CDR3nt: TGTGCCACGGAGGGTTACACTGAAGCTTTCTTT; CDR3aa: CATEGYTEAFF
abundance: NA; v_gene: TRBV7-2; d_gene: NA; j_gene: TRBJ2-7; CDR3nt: TGTGCCAGCAGCTTACCGGGACACTACGAGCAGTACTTC; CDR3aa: CASSLPGHYEQYF
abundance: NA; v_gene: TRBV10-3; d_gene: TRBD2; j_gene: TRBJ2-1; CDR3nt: TGTGCCATCAGTAGACTAGCGGGGATAAATGAGCAGTTCTTC; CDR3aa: CAISRLAGINEQFF
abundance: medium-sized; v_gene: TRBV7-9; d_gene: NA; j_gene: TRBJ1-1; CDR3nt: TGTGCCAGCAGCTTTCGTCAGGGGAACACTGAAGCTTTCTTT; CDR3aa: CASSFRQGNTEAFF
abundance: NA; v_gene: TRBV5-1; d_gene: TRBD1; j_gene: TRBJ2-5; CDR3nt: TGCGCCAGCAGCGGCGGGGACAGGGAGACCCAGTACTTC; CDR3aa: CASSGGDRETQYF